Following are 9 T cell receptor beta chains from one sample sequenced in a study of T cells in Graves' hyperthyroidism and ophthalmopathy. The CDR3 regions of TCR beta were amplified from RNA transcripts. HTBI primers were the set used in a first-round RT-PCR of the TCR CDR3. Using its own MiXCR run on the multiplex PCR reads, TCRdb lists one record per CDR3 protein. The sample gives 550,000 to 850,000 distinct CDR3 sequences, approximately 18% of which show up once; over 15% is in the top ten. The sample taken for sequencing was blood. These receptors were taken from a woman in her 50s with Graves' hyperthyroidism that later progressed to Graves' ophthalmopathy.

The chain employs TRBV18 and TRBJ1-1; 8 bases are shared with TRBD1. The CDR3 sequence is 14 residues long. Germline V gene data show CDR1 as KGHSH and CDR2 as LQKENI. V lost 6 bases and J lost 3; bases outside the gene matches: 6. CDR3 sequence: CASSHTGGDTEAFF. As DNA, the CDR3 is TGTGCCAGCTCTCACACAGGGGGGGACACTGAAGCTTTCTTT.

This clonotype was seen a single time. The gene calls are TRBV5-4 and TRBJ2-1; TRBD2 might be the D (6 bases). Trimming removed 0 bases from V and 4 bases from J, with 11 bases in between. The length of the CDR3 is 15 residues. CDR1 SGHNT and CDR2 YYREEE come from the germline V gene (reference sequence). The DNA for the CDR3 is TGTGCCAGCAGCTTGGCGGGACTCGGGTACAATGAGCAGTTCTTC. Its protein is CASSLAGLGYNEQFF.

This clonotype turned up a few times. The chain has TRBV7-8 and TRBJ2-6; D is possibly TRBD2 (6 bases). The CDR3 covers 17 residues. Germline lookup yields CDR1 SGHVS and CDR2 FQNEAQ. Trimming shortened V by 1 base and J by 0 bases, and 10 bases separated the two germline ends. For the CDR3, the DNA is TGTGCCAGCAGCTTAGGGGGGGATTACTCTGGGGCCAACGTCCTGACTTTC. As protein: CASSLGGDYSGANVLTF.

Remarks on this clonotype: This may stem from a read error, because a much larger clone lies one nucleotide away. The chain employs TRBV3-1 and TRBJ2-3, with TRBD2 as a possible D gene (7 bases). There are 17 residues in the CDR3. Germline V gene lookup returns CDR1 LGHDT and CDR2 YNNKEL (reference sequence). The CDR3 region has the DNA TGTGCCAGCAGCCTCAAAGGAGGGGGGGCCGGCACAGATGCGCAGTATTTT. It yields the protein CASSLKGGGAGTDAQYF.

On this clonotype itself: This may be a read error, as it is one base from a much larger clone. The V and J genes are TRBV10-3 and TRBJ2-7, with a weak D call TRBD1 (6 bases). This CDR3 has 15 residues. Germline V CDR1 and CDR2: ENHRY, SYGVKD. Here the CDR3 DNA reads TGTACCATCAGTGGCGTCGGCAGGGGAAGCTACGAGCAGTACTTC. It specifies CTISGVGRGSYEQYF.

This clonotype appeared many times. The chain employs TRBV9 and TRBJ1-1; possibly TRBD1 for D (6 bases). CDR3 length: 14 residues. Germline CDR1 is SGDLS and CDR2 is YYNGEE. V lost 0 bases and J 5 bases, leaving 11 bases between the germline ends. The CDR3 DNA reads as TGTGCCAGCAGCGTAGGTGGGGGCCGTACTGAAGCTTTCTTT. Translating it yields CASSVGGGRTEAFF. Together with reference TRBV9 and TRBJ1-1, the CDR3 gives the full variable domain: DSGVTQTPKHLITATGQRVTLRCSPRSGDLSVYWYQQSLDQGLQFLIQYYNGEERAKGNILERFSAQQFPDLHSELNLSSLELGDSALYFCASSVGGGRTEAFFGQGTRLTVV.

This clonotype occurred many times. The gene calls are TRBV3-1 and TRBJ1-5, with no clear D. Per the germline V gene, CDR1 is LGHDT and CDR2 is YNNKEL (reference sequence). V was trimmed by 0 bases and J by 4 bases, leaving 10 bases between them. The length of the CDR3 is 15 residues. The CDR3 here is CASSQEGTPNQPQHF. CDR3 in DNA: TGTGCCAGCAGCCAAGAAGGAACGCCTAATCAGCCCCAGCATTTT. Full variable domain (missing parts from reference TRBV3-1 and TRBJ1-5): DTAVSQTPKYLVTQMGNDKSIKCEQNLGHDTMYWYKQDSKKFLKIMFSYNNKELIINETVPNRFSPKSPDKAHLNLHINSLELGDSAVYFCASSQEGTPNQPQHFGDGTRLSIL.

The J gene is TRBJ1-1, the V gene TRBV7-6; no clear D gene. Trimming shortened V by 5 bases and J by 0 bases, and 13 bases separated the two germline ends. This CDR3 contains 15 residues. Per germline, CDR1 SGHVS and CDR2 FNYEAQ. CDR3 in DNA: TGTGCCAGCAGCACGATGTCCCCGGTGAACACTGAAGCTTTCTTT. This codes for CASSTMSPVNTEAFF. The full variable domain, with the rest looked up from reference TRBV7-6 and TRBJ1-1, is GAGVSQSPRYKVTKRGQDVALRCDPISGHVSLYWYRQALGQGPEFLTYFNYEAQQDKSGLPNDRFSAERPEGSISTLTIQRTEQRDSAMYRCASSTMSPVNTEAFFGQGTRLTVV.

Turning to this clonotype: Mismatch with germline at one junction end may stem from a read error. The CDR3, as DNA: TGTGCCATCAGTGATCGGGACAGGGCCACTGGAGCTTTCTTT. Its protein is CAISDRDRATGAFF. The J gene is TRBJ1-1, the V gene TRBV10-3, with 9 bases lining up with TRBD1. Germline-derived CDR1 and CDR2 are ENHRY and SYGVKD. The CDR3 has 14 residues.